The next 18 T cell receptor beta chains were all read from a single sample in a study of blood T cell repertoires in COVID-19. Profiling relied on immunoSEQ multiplex PCR, and the TCRdb table lists in-frame clones only, not all of them. This sample has under 130,000 clones, with around 91% found just once. Sequencing was performed on peripheral blood. The receptor set was obtained from a woman aged 80 or over with acute or convalescent COVID-19.

As DNA, the CDR3 is TGTGCCAGTAAACGGCAGGGCCAGGAGACCCAGTACTTC. This translates into CASKRQGQETQYF. The J gene is TRBJ2-5, the V gene TRBV6-5; possible D gene TRBD1, 5 bases. Germline loops: CDR1 MNHEY, CDR2 SVGAGI. V lost 9 bases to trimming and J lost 5 bases, with 16 bases between them. The CDR3 totals 13 residues.

The CDR3 coding sequence is TGTGCCAGCAGTTACGCGGAGAAGTCCCAGCATTTT. This sequence encodes CASSYAEKSQHF. The chain employs TRBV6-6 and TRBJ1-5, with D hard to call. Germline loops: CDR1 MNHNY, CDR2 SVGAGI (reference sequence). Between the trimmed V and J ends, which lost 2 bases and 11 bases, there was a span of 10 bases. This CDR3 region has 12 residues.

Remarks on this clone: At one boundary the junction diverges from the germline segment, which might be a read error. The rearrangement links TRBV5-1 to TRBJ2-1; D remains ambiguous. Germline V lookup: CDR1 SGHRS, CDR2 YFSETQ. This CDR3 is 13 amino acids long. The CDR3 sequence: CASSLYSYDEQFF. The DNA for the CDR3 is TGCGCCAGCAGCTTGTACAGCTACGATGAGCAGTTCTTC.

The genes are TRBV3-1 (or the pseudogene TRBV3-2) and TRBJ1-1; TRBD1 might be the D (5 bases). CDR3 length: 15 residues. Germline assignment: CDR1 LGHDT and CDR2 YNNKEL (reference sequence). V was clipped by 0 bases and J by 4 bases, with 12 bases between them. The CDR3 is CASSQDQGYPTEAFF. The CDR3 nucleotides read TGTGCCAGCAGCCAAGATCAGGGTTACCCCACTGAAGCTTTCTTT.

The J gene is TRBJ2-5, the V gene TRBV10-2; 9 nucleotides align to TRBD1. With 6 bases clipped from V and 7 bases from J, the junction kept 9 bases outside the gene matches. CDR3 length equals 14 residues. CDR1 WSHSY and CDR2 SAAADI come from the germline V gene. The CDR3 region has the DNA TGCGCCAGCAGCCCGGGACAGGGCTCGTGGACCCAGTACTTC. Protein sequence: CASSPGQGSWTQYF.

V usage is TRBV5-1 and J usage is TRBJ1-2; 7 nucleotides agree with TRBD1. CDR1 SGHRS and CDR2 YFSETQ come from the germline V gene. The CDR3 extends over 13 amino acids. With 8 bases clipped from V and 8 bases from J, the junction kept 12 bases outside the gene matches. CDR3 nucleotides: TGCGCCAGACCCACAGGGGAACTATACGGCTACACCTTC. Its protein product is CARPTGELYGYTF.

The genes are TRBV28 and TRBJ2-7; 8 bases are a match to TRBD1. Germline CDR1 is MDHEN and CDR2 is SYDVKM. The J segment lost 2 bases and the V segment lost 7 bases, leaving 7 bases of the junction unmatched. The CDR3 runs 14 residues. This CDR3 reads CASNPRTGTYEQYF. CDR3 DNA: TGTGCCAGCAATCCTCGGACAGGGACCTACGAGCAGTACTTC.

The gene calls are TRBV10-2 and TRBJ1-2; D ambiguous. Trimming left V 3 bases short and J 3 bases short, with 2 bases between. Germline CDR1 WSHSY, CDR2 SAAADI. The CDR3 is 11 amino acids. CDR3 nucleotides: TGCGCCAGCAGTGACTACTATGGCTACACCTTC. This codes for CASSDYYGYTF.

The V gene is TRBV2, the J gene TRBJ2-2; possibly TRBD2 for D (5 bases). CDR3 size: 16 residues. The germline CDR1 and CDR2 sequences are SNHLY and FYNNEI. V lost 6 bases and J lost 5, with 19 bases in between. The CDR3 reads CASSPGKTTGTGELFF. Written as DNA, the CDR3 is TGTGCCAGCAGCCCGGGGAAGACCACGGGGACCGGGGAGCTGTTTTTT.

This chain links TRBV11-2 with TRBJ2-1; 11 positions match TRBD2. CDR3 size: 19 residues. The V and J ends lost 5 bases and 2 bases, in that order; junction bases with no gene match: 14. Germline V gives CDR1 SGHAT, CDR2 FQNNGV. CDR3 sequence (DNA): TGTGCCAGCAGCCCCTCCTCCCTACTAGCGGGGGTCCCCTACAATGAGCAGTTCTTC. Amino acids: CASSPSSLLAGVPYNEQFF.

This chain joins TRBV6-2 or TRBV6-3 and TRBJ1-2; D remains ambiguous. V lost 6 bases and J lost 4, with 12 bases in between. CDR1 MNHEY and CDR2 SVGEGT come from the germline V gene. This CDR3 is 13 amino acids long. CDR3 in DNA: TGTGCCAGCAGCCTTAGGAGTGGCTATGGCTACACCTTC. Translating it yields CASSLRSGYGYTF.

V gene TRBV19 combines with J gene TRBJ1-1; D gene ambiguous. V lost 5 bases, J lost 1 base, and 17 bases lay in between. The CDR3 has 16 residues. Looked up from germline, CDR1 is LNHDA and CDR2 is SQIVND (reference sequence). CDR3: CASSSDIRGWNTEAFF. DNA for the CDR3: TGTGCCAGTAGTTCCGATATCCGAGGATGGAACACTGAAGCTTTCTTT.

This chain's CDR3 is CSAGGAGNQPQHF. The DNA for the CDR3 is TGCAGCGCCGGGGGGGCTGGGAATCAGCCCCAGCATTTT. The J gene is TRBJ1-5, the V gene TRBV29-1; the D gene is possibly TRBD1 (6 bases). CDR1 is SQVTM, CDR2 ANQGSEA, per germline. V was clipped by 7 bases and J by 4 bases, with 14 bases between them. This CDR3 contains 13 residues.

J is TRBJ1-2 and V is TRBV18; weak D call: TRBD1 (5 bases). Germline V gene sequence: CDR1 KGHSH, CDR2 LQKENI. The CDR3 has 12 residues. Trimming removed 1 base from V and 13 bases from J, with 13 bases in between. CDR3 sequence: CASSPQAGIVTF. CDR3 sequence (DNA): TGTGCCAGCTCACCACAGGCAGGGATCGTCACCTTC.

The gene calls are TRBV29-1 and TRBJ1-2; TRBD1 aligns across 11 bases. J lost 8 bases, V lost 7 bases, and 9 bases had no gene match. Looked up from germline, CDR1 is SQVTM and CDR2 is ANQGSEA. The CDR3 runs to 13 residues. The DNA for the CDR3 is TGCAGCGCCGAACGGACAGGGGGCTGGGGCTACACCTTC. It is translated as CSAERTGGWGYTF. Complete variable domain (other parts from reference TRBV29-1 and TRBJ1-2): SAVISQKPSRDICQRGTSLTIQCQVDSQVTMMFWYRQQPGQSLTLIATANQGSEATYESGFVIDKFPISRPNLTFSTLTVSNMSPEDSSIYLCSAERTGGWGYTFGSGTRLTVV.

The J gene is TRBJ2-7, the V gene TRBV27, with D perhaps matching TRBD2 (6 bases). Germline V gene data show CDR1 as MNHEY and CDR2 as SMNVEV (reference sequence). The ends were cut back, 8 bases at V and 3 bases at J, with 14 bases in the middle. The CDR3 runs to 13 residues. As DNA, the CDR3 is TGTGCCAGCCGCCCAGCGGGCCTCTACGAGCAGTACTTC. Translating it yields CASRPAGLYEQYF.

V gene TRBV28 combines with J gene TRBJ1-1, with TRBD1 matching over 8 bases. From germline, CDR1 is MDHEN and CDR2 SYDVKM. This CDR3 is 14 amino acids long. V lost 3 bases and J lost 4; bases outside the gene matches: 4. In DNA form, the CDR3 reads TGTGCCAGCAGTTTGTTTACAGGGGGCACTGAAGCTTTCTTT. Amino acid sequence: CASSLFTGGTEAFF. The full variable domain, with the rest looked up from reference TRBV28 and TRBJ1-1, is DVKVTQSSRYLVKRTGEKVFLECVQDMDHENMFWYRQDPGLGLRLIYFSYDVKMKEKGDIPEGYSVSREKKERFSLILESASTNQTSMYLCASSLFTGGTEAFFGQGTRLTVV.

CDR3 in amino acids: CASSAKQGVQPQHF. The DNA for the CDR3 is TGTGCCAGCAGCGCCAAACAGGGCGTGCAGCCCCAGCATTTT. V is TRBV7-8 and J is TRBJ1-5, with a tentative D call TRBD1 (6 bases). Germline CDR1 and CDR2: SGHVS and FQNEAQ. V was shortened by 5 bases and J by 7 bases, with 15 bases between the two germline ends. The CDR3 is 14 amino acids.